This T cell receptor beta chain originates from a study of early T cells in non-severe SARS-CoV-2 infection. Study-wide points: VDJdb-based annotation leaned toward anti-spike CD8 responses and missed private and CD4 specificities.

Individual cDNA molecules received unique molecular identifiers during library preparation. From the 5' RACE reads, TCRdb called clonotypes with MiXCR, one entry per CDR3 protein. The profile covers tens of thousands of distinct CDR3 sequences, with 10% to 15% appearing a single time and roughly 4.7% taken by the ten largest. As regards this clonotype: The antigen is unknown.

V dropped 10 bases and J dropped 1 base, with 22 bases sitting between them. The CDR3 has 16 amino acids. From germline, CDR1 is SNHLY and CDR2 FYNNEI. This chain joins TRBV2 and TRBJ2-5; TRBD2 is a possible D gene (5 bases). The receptor's source is an adult who was a healthcare worker with PCR-confirmed SARS-CoV-2 infection or an uninfected control (not recorded which). The sample comprised whole blood. The CDR3 is CANTIREADSQETQYF. Written as DNA, the CDR3 is TGTGCCAACACAATCCGAGAAGCGGATAGCCAAGAGACCCAGTACTTC.